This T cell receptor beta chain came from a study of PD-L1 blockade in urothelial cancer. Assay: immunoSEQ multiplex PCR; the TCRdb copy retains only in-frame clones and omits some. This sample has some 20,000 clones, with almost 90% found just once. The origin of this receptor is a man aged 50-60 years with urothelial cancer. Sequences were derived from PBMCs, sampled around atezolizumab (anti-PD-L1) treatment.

The CDR3 loop reads CASHSGGYEQYF. CDR3 nucleotide sequence: TGTGCCAGCCATAGCGGGGGATACGAGCAGTACTTC. The chain couples TRBV18 to TRBJ2-7, with 9 bases identical to TRBD2. The CDR3 length is 12 residues. Trimming cost V 8 bases and J 4 bases; bases outside gene matches: 3. CDR1 is KGHSH, CDR2 LQKENI, per germline. Looking up the rest from reference TRBV18 and TRBJ2-7 gives the full variable domain: NAGVMQNPRHLVRRRGQEARLRCSPMKGHSHVYWYRQLPEEGLKFMVYLQKENIIDESGMPKERFSAEFPKEGPSILRIQQVVRGDSAAYFCASHSGGYEQYFGPGTRLTVT.